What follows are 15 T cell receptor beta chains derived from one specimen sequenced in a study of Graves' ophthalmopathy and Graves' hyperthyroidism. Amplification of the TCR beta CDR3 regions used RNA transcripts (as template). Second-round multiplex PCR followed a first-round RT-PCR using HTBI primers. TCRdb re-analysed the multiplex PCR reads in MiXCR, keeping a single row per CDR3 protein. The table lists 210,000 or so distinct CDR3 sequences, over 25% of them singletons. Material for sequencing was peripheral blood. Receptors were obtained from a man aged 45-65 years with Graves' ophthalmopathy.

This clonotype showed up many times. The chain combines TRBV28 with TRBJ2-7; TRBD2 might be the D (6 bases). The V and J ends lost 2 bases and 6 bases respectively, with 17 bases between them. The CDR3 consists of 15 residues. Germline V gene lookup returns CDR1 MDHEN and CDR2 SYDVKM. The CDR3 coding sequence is TGTGCCAGCAGTTTAATCGGCGGGAATAGGGCCGAGCAGTACTTC. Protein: CASSLIGGNRAEQYF.

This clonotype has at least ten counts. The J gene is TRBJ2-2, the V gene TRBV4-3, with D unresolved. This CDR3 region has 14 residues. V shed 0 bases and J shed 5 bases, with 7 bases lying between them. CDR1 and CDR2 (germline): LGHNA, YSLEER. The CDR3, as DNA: TGCGCCAGCAGCCAAGATACATGGACCGGGGAGCTGTTTTTT. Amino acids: CASSQDTWTGELFF.

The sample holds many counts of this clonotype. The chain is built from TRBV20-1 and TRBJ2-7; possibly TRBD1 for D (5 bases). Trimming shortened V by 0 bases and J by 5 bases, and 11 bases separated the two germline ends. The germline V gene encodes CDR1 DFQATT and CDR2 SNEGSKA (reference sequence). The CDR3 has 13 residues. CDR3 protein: CSARDPPRDEQYF. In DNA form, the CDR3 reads TGCAGTGCTAGAGATCCCCCCAGGGACGAGCAGTACTTC.

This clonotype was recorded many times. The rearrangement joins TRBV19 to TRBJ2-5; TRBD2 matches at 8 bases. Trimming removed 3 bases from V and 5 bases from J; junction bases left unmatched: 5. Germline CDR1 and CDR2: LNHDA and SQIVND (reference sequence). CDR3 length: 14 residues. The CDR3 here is CASSIREGSETQYF. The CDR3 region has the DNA TGTGCCAGTAGTATTCGGGAGGGCAGTGAGACCCAGTACTTC.

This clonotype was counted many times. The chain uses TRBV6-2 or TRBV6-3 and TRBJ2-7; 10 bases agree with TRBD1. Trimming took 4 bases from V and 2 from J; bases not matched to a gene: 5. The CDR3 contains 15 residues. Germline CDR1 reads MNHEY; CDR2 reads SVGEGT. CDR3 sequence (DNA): TGTGCCAGCAGTTCTGGACAGGGGGTAACCTACGAGCAGTACTTC. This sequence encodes CASSSGQGVTYEQYF.

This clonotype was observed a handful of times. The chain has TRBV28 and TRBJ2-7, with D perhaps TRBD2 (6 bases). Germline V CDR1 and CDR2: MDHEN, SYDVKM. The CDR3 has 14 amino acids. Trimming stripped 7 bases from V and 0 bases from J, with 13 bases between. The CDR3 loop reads CASKNSGSSYEQYF. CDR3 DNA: TGTGCCAGCAAAAATAGCGGTAGCTCCTACGAGCAGTACTTC.

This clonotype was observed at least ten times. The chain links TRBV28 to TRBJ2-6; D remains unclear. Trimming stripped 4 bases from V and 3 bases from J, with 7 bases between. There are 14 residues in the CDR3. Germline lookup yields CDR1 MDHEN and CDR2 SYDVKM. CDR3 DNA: TGTGCCAGCAGTTCTCTTTATGGGGCCAACGTCCTGACTTTC. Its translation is CASSSLYGANVLTF.

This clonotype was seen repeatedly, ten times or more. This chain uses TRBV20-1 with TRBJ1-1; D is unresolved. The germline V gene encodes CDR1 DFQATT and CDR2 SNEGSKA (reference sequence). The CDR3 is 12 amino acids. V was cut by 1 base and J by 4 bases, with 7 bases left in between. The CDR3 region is CSARVPFTEAFF. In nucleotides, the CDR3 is TGCAGTGCTAGAGTGCCTTTCACTGAAGCTTTCTTT.

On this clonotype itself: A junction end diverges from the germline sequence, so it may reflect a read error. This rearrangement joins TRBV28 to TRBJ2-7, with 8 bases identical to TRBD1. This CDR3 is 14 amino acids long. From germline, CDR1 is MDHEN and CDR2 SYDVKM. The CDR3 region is CASRQGQVENEQYF. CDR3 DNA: TGTGCCAGCAGACAGGGACAGGTGGAGAACGAACAGTACTTC.

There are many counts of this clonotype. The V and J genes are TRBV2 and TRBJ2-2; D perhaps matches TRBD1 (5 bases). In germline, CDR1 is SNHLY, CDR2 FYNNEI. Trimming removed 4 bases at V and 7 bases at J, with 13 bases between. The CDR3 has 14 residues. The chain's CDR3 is CASSVGLDSGELFF. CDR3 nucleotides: TGTGCCAGCAGTGTGGGGCTAGATAGCGGGGAGCTGTTTTTT.

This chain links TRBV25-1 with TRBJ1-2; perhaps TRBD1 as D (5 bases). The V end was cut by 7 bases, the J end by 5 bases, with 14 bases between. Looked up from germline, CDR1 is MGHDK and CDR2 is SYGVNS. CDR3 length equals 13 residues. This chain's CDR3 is CASTDSLGYGYTF. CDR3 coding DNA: TGTGCCAGCACCGACAGCTTGGGATATGGCTACACCTTC.

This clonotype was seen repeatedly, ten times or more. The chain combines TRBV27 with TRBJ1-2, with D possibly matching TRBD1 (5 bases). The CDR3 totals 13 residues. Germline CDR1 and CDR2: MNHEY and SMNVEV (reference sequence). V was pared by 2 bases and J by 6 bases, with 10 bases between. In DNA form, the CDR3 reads TGTGCCAGCAGTTTAAGGGGAGTCGATGGCTACACCTTC. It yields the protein CASSLRGVDGYTF.

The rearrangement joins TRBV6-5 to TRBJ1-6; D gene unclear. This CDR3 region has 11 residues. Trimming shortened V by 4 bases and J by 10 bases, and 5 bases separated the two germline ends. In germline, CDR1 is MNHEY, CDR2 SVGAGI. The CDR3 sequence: CASSFPSPLHF. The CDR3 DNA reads TGTGCCAGCAGTTTCCCCTCACCCCTCCACTTT.

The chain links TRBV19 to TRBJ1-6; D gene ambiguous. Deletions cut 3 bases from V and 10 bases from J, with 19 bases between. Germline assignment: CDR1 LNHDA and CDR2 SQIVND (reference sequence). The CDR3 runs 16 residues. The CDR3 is CASSMRSGQLASPLHF. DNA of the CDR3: TGTGCCAGTAGTATGCGGTCTGGGCAGTTAGCGTCACCCCTCCACTTT.

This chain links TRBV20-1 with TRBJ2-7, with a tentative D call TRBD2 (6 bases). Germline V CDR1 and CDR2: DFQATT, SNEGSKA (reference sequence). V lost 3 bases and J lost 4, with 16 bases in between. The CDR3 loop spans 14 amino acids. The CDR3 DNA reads TGCAGTGCTAGCCGGGAGAGGGGATTATACGAGCAGTACTTC. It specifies CSASRERGLYEQYF.